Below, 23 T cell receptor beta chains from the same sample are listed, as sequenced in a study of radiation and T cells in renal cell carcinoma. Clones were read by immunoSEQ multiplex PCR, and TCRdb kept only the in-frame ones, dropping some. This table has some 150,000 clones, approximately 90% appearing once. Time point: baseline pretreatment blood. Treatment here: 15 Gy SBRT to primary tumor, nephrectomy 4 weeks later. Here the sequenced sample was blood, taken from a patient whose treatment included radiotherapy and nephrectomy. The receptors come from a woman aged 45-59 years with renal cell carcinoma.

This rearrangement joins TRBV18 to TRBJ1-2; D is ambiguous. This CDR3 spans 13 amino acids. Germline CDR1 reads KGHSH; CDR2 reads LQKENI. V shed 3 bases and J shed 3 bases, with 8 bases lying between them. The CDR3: CASSPGLDYGYTF. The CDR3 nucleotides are TGTGCCAGCTCACCCGGACTTGACTATGGCTACACCTTC.

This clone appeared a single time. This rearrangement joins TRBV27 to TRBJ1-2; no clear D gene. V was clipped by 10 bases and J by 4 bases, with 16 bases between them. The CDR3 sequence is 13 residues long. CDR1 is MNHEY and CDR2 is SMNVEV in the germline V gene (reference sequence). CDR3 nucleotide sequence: TGTGCCACCGGAGCCCTTGCGGGCTATGGCTACACCTTC. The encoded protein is CATGALAGYGYTF.

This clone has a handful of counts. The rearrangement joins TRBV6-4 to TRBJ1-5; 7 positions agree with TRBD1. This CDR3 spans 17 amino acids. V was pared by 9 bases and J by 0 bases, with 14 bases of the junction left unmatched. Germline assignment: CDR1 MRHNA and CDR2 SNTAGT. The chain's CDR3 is CARLTGENPHSNQPQHF. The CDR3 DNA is TGTGCCAGGTTAACAGGGGAGAACCCCCATAGCAATCAGCCCCAGCATTTT.

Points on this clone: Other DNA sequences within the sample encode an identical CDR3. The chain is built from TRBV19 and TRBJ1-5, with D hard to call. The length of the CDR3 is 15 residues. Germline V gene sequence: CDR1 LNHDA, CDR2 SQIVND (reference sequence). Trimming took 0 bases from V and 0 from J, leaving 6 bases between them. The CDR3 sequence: CASSIDRGSNQPQHF. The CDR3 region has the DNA TGTGCCAGTAGTATAGATCGGGGTAGCAATCAGCCCCAGCATTTT.

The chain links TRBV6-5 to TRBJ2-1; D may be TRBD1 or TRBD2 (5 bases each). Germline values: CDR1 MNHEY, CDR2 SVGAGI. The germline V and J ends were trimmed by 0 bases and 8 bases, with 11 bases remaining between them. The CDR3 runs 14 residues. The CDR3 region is CASSYSFPGHEQFF. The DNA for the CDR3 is TGTGCCAGCAGTTACTCATTTCCGGGACATGAGCAGTTCTTC.

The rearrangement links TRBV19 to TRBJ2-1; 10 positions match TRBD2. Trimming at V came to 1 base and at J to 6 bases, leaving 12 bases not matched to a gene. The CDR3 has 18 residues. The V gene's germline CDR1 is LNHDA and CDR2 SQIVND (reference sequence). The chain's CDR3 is CASSIGIFGGTSVNEQFF. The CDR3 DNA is TGTGCCAGTAGTATAGGGATCTTTGGCGGGACTAGCGTCAATGAGCAGTTCTTC.

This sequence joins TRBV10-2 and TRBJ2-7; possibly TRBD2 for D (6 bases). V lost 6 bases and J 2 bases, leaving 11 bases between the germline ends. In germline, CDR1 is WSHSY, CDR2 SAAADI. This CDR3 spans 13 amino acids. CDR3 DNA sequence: TGCGCCAGCAGCCATCGGGGGACCTACGAGCAGTACTTC. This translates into CASSHRGTYEQYF.

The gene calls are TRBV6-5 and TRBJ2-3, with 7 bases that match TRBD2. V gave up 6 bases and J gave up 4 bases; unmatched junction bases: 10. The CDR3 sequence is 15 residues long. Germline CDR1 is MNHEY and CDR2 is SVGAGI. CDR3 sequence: CASRKSGVKADTQYF. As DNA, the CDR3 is TGTGCCAGCAGAAAAAGCGGGGTGAAGGCAGATACGCAGTATTTT.

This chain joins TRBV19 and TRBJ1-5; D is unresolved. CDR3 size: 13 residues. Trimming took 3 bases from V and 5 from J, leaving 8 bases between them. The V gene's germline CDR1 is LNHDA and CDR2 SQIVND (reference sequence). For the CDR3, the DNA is TGTGCCAGTAGTATTCTCAGTTATCAGCCCCAGCATTTT. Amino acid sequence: CASSILSYQPQHF.

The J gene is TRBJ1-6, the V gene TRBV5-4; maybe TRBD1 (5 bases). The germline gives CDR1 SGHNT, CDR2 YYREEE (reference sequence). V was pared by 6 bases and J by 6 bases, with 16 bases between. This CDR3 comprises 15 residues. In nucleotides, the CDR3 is TGTGCCAGCAAACTCCAGGGTTTCGTTAATTCACCCCTCCACTTT. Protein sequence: CASKLQGFVNSPLHF.

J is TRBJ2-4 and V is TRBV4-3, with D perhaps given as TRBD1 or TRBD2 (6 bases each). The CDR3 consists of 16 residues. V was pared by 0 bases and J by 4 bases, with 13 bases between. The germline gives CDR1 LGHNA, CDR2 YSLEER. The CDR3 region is CASSQDLGGGKNIQYF. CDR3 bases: TGCGCCAGCAGCCAAGATCTTGGAGGGGGGAAAAACATTCAGTACTTC.

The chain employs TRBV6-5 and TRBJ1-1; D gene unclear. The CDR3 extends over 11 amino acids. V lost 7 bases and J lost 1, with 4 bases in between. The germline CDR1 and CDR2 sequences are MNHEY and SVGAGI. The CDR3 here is CASTPNTEAFF. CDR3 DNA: TGTGCCAGCACCCCGAACACTGAAGCTTTCTTT.

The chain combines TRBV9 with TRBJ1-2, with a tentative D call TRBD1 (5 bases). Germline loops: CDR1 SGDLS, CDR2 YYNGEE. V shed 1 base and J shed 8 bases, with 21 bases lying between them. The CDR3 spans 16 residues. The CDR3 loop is CASSVTPLGRAGGYTF. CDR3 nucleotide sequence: TGTGCCAGCAGCGTAACTCCCCTTGGCAGGGCTGGCGGCTACACCTTC.

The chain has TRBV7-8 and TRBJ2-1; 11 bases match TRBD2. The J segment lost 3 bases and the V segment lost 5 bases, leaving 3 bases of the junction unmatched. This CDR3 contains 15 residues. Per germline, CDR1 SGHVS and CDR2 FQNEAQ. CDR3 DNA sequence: TGTGCCAGCAGCCCGACTAGCGGGATCTACAATGAGCAGTTCTTC. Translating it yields CASSPTSGIYNEQFF.

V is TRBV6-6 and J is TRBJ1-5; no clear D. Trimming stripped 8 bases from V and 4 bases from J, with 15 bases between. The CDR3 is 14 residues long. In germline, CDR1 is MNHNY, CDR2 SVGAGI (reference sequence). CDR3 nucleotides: TGTGCCAGCCGCCCCTGGCCGTTGAATCAGCCCCAGCATTTT. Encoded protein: CASRPWPLNQPQHF.

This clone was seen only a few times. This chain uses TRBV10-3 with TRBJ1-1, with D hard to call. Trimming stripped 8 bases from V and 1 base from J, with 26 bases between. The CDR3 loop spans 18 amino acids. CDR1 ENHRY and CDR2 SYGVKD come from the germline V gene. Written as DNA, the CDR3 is TGTGCCATCTCGAATATGGTTGCCCAGACGGTGGGGAACACTGAAGCTTTCTTT. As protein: CAISNMVAQTVGNTEAFF.

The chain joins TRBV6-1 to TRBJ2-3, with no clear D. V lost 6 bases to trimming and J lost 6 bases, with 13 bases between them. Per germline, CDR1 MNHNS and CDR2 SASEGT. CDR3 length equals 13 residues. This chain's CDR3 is CASSPLRVDTQYF. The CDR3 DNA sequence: TGTGCCAGCAGCCCGCTTCGGGTGGATACGCAGTATTTT.

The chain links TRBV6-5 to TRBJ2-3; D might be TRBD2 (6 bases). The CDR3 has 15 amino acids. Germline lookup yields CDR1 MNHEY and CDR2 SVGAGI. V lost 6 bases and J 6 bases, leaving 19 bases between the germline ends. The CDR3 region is CASSSTRGAGDTQYF. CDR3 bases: TGTGCCAGCAGCTCTACGCGGGGTGCAGGGGATACGCAGTATTTT.

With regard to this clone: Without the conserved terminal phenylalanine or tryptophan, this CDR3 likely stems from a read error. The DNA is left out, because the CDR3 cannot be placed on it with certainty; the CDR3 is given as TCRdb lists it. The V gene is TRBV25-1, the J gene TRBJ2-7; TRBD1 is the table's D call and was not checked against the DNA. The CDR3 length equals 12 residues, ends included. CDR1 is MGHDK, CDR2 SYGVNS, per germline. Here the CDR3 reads CASSEGEAGPLQ.

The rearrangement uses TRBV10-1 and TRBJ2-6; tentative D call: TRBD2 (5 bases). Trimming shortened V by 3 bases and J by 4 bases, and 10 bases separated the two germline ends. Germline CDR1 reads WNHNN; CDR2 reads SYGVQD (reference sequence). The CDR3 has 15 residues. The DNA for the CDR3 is TGCGCCAGCAGTGACTCGGGGTCCGGGGCCAACGTCCTGACTTTC. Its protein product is CASSDSGSGANVLTF.

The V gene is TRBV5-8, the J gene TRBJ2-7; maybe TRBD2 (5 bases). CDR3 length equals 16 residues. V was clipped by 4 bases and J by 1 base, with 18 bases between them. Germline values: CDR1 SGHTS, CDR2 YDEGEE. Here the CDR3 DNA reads TGTGCCAGCAGCCACTCTCGGGGAACGGGGTCCTACGAGCAGTACTTC. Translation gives CASSHSRGTGSYEQYF.

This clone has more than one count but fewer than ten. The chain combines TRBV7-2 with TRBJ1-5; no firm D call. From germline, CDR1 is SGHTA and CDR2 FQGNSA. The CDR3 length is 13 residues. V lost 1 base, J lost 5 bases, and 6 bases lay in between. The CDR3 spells CASSLDSDQPQHF. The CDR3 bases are TGTGCCAGCAGCTTAGACAGTGATCAGCCCCAGCATTTT.

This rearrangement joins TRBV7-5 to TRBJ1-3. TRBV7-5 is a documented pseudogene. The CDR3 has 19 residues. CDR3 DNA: TGTGCCAGAAGCTTAGCGCGTAACGGTGTAGGTCCCTCTGGAAACACCATATATTTT. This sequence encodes CARSLARNGVGPSGNTIYF.